This entry lists 15 T cell receptor beta chains sequenced from one sample in a study of spatial heterogeneity in lung cancer. The time point was: sample taken at primary tumor resection. Study results and caveats: Mutation counts in tumors were tracked by counts of expanded intratumoral alpha and beta TCRs.

TCRdb re-analysed the 5' RACE reads in MiXCR, keeping a single row per CDR3 protein. The repertoire holds about 14,000 distinct CDR3 sequences, about 4.8% seen once, with about 16% in the top ten. These receptors have no known antigen. The sample was lung tumor tissue, taken at surgery. All receptors derive from a female donor with early-stage non-small cell lung cancer.

This clonotype was detected ten times or more. This beta chain represents an off-target read in a library built for alpha chains; its size is of limited meaning. The chain has TRBV6-1 and TRBJ1-2; the match to TRBD1 covers 8 bases. Germline loops: CDR1 MNHNS, CDR2 SASEGT. The trim removed 6 bases at V and 4 bases at J, leaving 4 bases unmatched. The CDR3 is 13 residues long. In nucleotides, the CDR3 is TGTGCCAGCAGGAGACAGGGGAGCTATGGCTACACCTTC. Translation: CASRRQGSYGYTF.

Many counts were recorded for this clonotype. Little can be read into the size of this beta chain, an off-target read in a library designed for alpha chains. V and J are TRBV6-7 and TRBJ2-1, with TRBD2 matching over 11 bases. TRBV6-7 is an open reading frame whose function is uncertain. The CDR3 totals 17 residues. Trimming took 5 bases from V and 5 from J; bases not matched to a gene: 11. The CDR3 here is CASSAVAGGILDNEQFF. CDR3 DNA: TGTGCCAGCAGTGCCGTAGCGGGGGGGATCTTGGACAATGAGCAGTTCTTC.

Ten or more counts support this clonotype. A much larger clone differs from this one at a single base, so this may be a read error. This beta chain appears as a stray read in a library generated for alpha chains; its size is not informative. This chain joins TRBV6-2 or TRBV6-3 and TRBJ2-5; D is uncertain. The germline V gene encodes CDR1 MNHEY and CDR2 SVGEGT. Trimming took off 2 bases at V and 5 bases at J, with 6 bases between the two ends. The CDR3 loop spans 12 amino acids. The CDR3, as DNA: TGTGCCAGCAGTTACGCCCGGGAGACCCAGTACTTC. Protein sequence: CASSYARETQYF.

This clonotype was counted ten times or more. This beta chain came through as a stray read in a library set up for alpha chains, and its size says little. The V and J genes are TRBV2 and TRBJ2-1; 11 bases agree with TRBD2. J gave up 9 bases and V 6 bases, and 13 bases lay outside the gene matches. The germline CDR1 and CDR2 sequences are SNHLY and FYNNEI. This CDR3 contains 16 residues. The CDR3 sequence is CASSVWSGTSGPEQFF. CDR3 nucleotide sequence: TGTGCCAGCAGCGTTTGGTCCGGGACTAGCGGACCTGAGCAGTTCTTC.

This clonotype was seen repeatedly, ten times or more. The library was prepared for alpha chains; this beta chain is a stray read, so its frequency means little. This chain connects TRBV7-9 to TRBJ1-1; TRBD1 matches at 7 bases. The length of the CDR3 is 13 residues. V gave up 5 bases and J gave up 10 bases; unmatched junction bases: 10. From germline, CDR1 is SEHNR and CDR2 FQNEAQ (reference sequence). For the CDR3, the DNA is TGTGCCAGCAGCGCCCGACAGGGATCGGGAGCTTTCTTT. Its translation is CASSARQGSGAFF.

As to this clonotype: The library was designed around alpha chains, so this beta chain is a stray read whose abundance carries little weight. The rearrangement links TRBV6-1 to TRBJ1-2; D ambiguous. V was clipped by 0 bases and J by 8 bases, with 19 bases between them. CDR3 length: 16 residues. Per the germline V gene, CDR1 is MNHNS and CDR2 is SASEGT. The CDR3 here is CASSEALPSRLGGYTF. CDR3 sequence (DNA): TGTGCCAGCAGTGAAGCGCTTCCGAGCCGCCTTGGAGGCTACACCTTC.

In its sample, this clonotype was seen a few times. The final CDR3 position lacks the conserved phenylalanine or tryptophan, pointing to a likely read error. The DNA is left out, because the CDR3 cannot be placed on it with certainty; the CDR3 is given as TCRdb lists it. A library prepared for alpha chains yielded this beta chain as an off-target read; its size is of little meaning. The rearrangement joins TRBV7-9 to TRBJ2-7; the listed D gene, TRBD2, was not tested against the DNA. Germline CDR1 and CDR2: SEHNR and FQNEAQ (reference sequence). The CDR3 is 8 amino acids in total, end residues counted. The chain's CDR3 is CASSAHPP.

This clonotype has at least ten counts. The size of this beta chain means little, since it is a stray read in a library made for alpha chains. CDR3 DNA sequence: TGCAGTGCTAGAGATACCGGGGGGGCGGAAGAGCAGTACTTC. Its translation is CSARDTGGAEEQYF. The genes are TRBV20-1 and TRBJ2-7, with 8 nucleotides matching TRBD2. This CDR3 has 14 amino acids. Trimming removed 0 bases from V and 7 bases from J; junction bases left unmatched: 8. Germline V gene lookup returns CDR1 DFQATT and CDR2 SNEGSKA (reference sequence).

This clonotype was counted at least ten times. This beta chain is off target for a library built for alpha chains, so its abundance means little. The J gene is TRBJ1-1, the V gene TRBV5-1; 7 bases fit TRBD1. CDR3 length: 17 residues. Per the germline V gene, CDR1 is SGHRS and CDR2 is YFSETQ. The J segment lost 1 base and the V segment lost 4 bases, leaving 13 bases of the junction unmatched. Here the CDR3 DNA reads TGCGCCAGCAGCGGGGGACAGACACTACTCAGGAACACTGAAGCTTTCTTT. Amino acid sequence: CASSGGQTLLRNTEAFF.

This clonotype was picked up many times. Since it is a stray read in a library aimed at alpha chains, this beta chain has a size that is not meaningful. This chain links TRBV7-2 with TRBJ2-3; no reliable D call. Germline V CDR1 and CDR2: SGHTA, FQGNSA. Trimming removed 1 base from V and 9 bases from J, with 11 bases in between. This CDR3 has 13 residues. The CDR3 loop reads CASSLDGARTQYF. The CDR3 region has the DNA TGTGCCAGCAGCTTAGATGGCGCCAGGACGCAGTATTTT.

This clonotype was seen ten or more times. This beta chain is off target for a library built for alpha chains, so its abundance means little. CDR3 protein: CASSGGQGGGELFF. CDR3 DNA: TGTGCCAGCAGTGGGGGCCAGGGTGGCGGGGAGCTGTTTTTT. The chain uses TRBV6-5 and TRBJ2-2, with D possibly being TRBD1 (6 bases). CDR1 MNHEY and CDR2 SVGAGI come from the germline V gene. This CDR3 comprises 14 residues. The V gene lost 5 bases and the J gene lost 7 bases, with 14 bases spanning the gap.

At least ten counts were recorded for this clonotype. This beta chain is off target for a library built for alpha chains, so its abundance means little. This chain uses TRBV20-1 with TRBJ2-2; D remains ambiguous. The germline V gene has CDR1 DFQATT and CDR2 SNEGSKA (reference sequence). The CDR3 spans 13 residues. The V gene lost 3 bases and the J gene lost 7 bases, with 12 bases spanning the gap. This CDR3 is CSASRAARGELFF. The CDR3 nucleotides read TGCAGTGCTAGCCGGGCAGCGCGCGGGGAGCTGTTTTTT.

This clonotype was detected many times. This beta chain came through as a stray read in a library set up for alpha chains, and its size says little. The chain has TRBV4-1 and TRBJ2-3, with 8 nucleotides matching TRBD2. The CDR3 runs 15 residues. Germline CDR1 is MGHRA and CDR2 is YSYEKL. V lost 7 bases, J lost 1 base, and 7 bases stayed unmatched. The chain's CDR3 is CASTYGGARTDTQYF. DNA of the CDR3: TGCGCCAGCACTTACGGGGGGGCCCGCACAGATACGCAGTATTTT.

This clonotype appeared many times. This beta chain came through as a stray read in a library set up for alpha chains, and its size says little. This sequence joins TRBV7-9 and TRBJ2-1; D gene unclear. Germline V CDR1 and CDR2: SEHNR, FQNEAQ (reference sequence). This CDR3 has 12 residues. Trimming took off 4 bases at V and 12 bases at J, with 13 bases between the two ends. CDR3 residues: CASSSPSGRQFF. CDR3 DNA: TGTGCCAGCAGCTCCCCGAGTGGGCGGCAGTTCTTC.

In this sample, this clonotype turned up many times. This beta chain slipped into a library made for alpha chains as a stray read, so its size is not meaningful. V and J are TRBV7-2 and TRBJ1-5; weak D call: TRBD1 (5 bases). The V end lost 2 bases, the J end lost 5 bases, and 10 bases lay between the germline ends. In germline, CDR1 is SGHTA, CDR2 FQGNSA. This CDR3 region has 14 residues. The DNA for the CDR3 is TGTGCCAGCAGCTTATTGGGGGGTTATCAGCCCCAGCATTTT. Its protein is CASSLLGGYQPQHF.